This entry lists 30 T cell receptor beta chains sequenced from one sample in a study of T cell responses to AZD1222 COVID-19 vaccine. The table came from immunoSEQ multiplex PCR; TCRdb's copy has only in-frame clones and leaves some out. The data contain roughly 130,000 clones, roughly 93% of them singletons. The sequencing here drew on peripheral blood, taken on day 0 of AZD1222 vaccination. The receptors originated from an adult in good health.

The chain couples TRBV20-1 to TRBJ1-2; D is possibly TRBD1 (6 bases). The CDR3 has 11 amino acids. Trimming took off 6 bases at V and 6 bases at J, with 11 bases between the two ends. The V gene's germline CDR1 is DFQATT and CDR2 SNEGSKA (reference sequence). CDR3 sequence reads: CSASTGNGYTF. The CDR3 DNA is TGCAGTGCCTCAACAGGGAATGGCTACACCTTC.

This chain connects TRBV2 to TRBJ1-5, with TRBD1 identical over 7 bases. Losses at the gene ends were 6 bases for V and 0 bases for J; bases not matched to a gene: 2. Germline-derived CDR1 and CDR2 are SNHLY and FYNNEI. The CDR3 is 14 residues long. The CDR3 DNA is TGTGCCAGCAGAGGACAGGTTAGCAATCAGCCCCAGCATTTT. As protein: CASRGQVSNQPQHF.

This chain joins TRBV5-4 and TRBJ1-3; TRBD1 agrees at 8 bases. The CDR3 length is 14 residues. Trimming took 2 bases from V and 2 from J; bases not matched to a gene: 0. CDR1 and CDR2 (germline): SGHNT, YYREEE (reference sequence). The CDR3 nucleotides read TGTGCCAGCAGCTTACAGGGGGCTGGAAACACCATATATTTT. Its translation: CASSLQGAGNTIYF. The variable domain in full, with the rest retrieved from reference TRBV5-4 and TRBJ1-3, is ETGVTQSPTHLIKTRGQQVTLRCSSQSGHNTVSWYQQALGQGPQFIFQYYREEENGRGNFPPRFSGLQFPNYSSELNVNALELDDSALYLCASSLQGAGNTIYFGEGSWLTVV.

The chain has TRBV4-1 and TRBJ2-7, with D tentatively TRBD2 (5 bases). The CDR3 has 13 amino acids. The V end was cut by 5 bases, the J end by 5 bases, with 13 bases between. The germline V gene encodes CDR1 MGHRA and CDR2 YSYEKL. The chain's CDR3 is CASSYGNGDEQYF. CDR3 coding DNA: TGCGCCAGCAGCTACGGGAATGGCGACGAGCAGTACTTC.

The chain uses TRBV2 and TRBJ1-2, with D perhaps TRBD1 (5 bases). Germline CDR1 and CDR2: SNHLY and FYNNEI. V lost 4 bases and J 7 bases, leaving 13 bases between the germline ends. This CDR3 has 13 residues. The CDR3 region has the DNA TGTGCCAGCAGTGGGGGTAGGGGTATTGGCTACACCTTC. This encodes CASSGGRGIGYTF.

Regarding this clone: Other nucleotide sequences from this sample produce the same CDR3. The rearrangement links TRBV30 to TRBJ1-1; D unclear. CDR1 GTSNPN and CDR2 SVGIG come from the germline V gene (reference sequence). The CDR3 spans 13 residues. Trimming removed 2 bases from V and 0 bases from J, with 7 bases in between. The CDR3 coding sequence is TGTGCCTGGAGTCGGCAGTTGAACACTGAAGCTTTCTTT. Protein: CAWSRQLNTEAFF.

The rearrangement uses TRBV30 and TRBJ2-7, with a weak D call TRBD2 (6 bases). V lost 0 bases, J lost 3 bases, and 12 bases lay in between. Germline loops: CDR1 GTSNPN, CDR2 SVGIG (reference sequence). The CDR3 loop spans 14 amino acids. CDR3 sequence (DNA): TGTGCCTGGAGTGTCCCGGGGGAGTTCTACGAGCAGTACTTC. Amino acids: CAWSVPGEFYEQYF. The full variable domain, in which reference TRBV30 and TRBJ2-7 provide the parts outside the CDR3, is SQTIHQWPATLVQPVGSPLSLECTVEGTSNPNLYWYRQAAGRGLQLLFYSVGIGQISSEVPQNLSASRPQDRQFILSSKKLLLSDSGFYLCAWSVPGEFYEQYFGPGTRLTVT.

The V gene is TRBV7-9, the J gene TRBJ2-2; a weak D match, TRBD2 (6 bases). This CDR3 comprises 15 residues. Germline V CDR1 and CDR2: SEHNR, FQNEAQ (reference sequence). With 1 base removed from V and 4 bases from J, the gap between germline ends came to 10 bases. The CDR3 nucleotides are TGTGCCAGCAGCTTAGTAGCGGCACCCACCGGGGAGCTGTTTTTT. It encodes CASSLVAAPTGELFF.

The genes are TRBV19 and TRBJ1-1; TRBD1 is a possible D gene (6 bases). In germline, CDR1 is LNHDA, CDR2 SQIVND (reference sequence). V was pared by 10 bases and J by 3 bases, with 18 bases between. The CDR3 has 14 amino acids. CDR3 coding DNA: TGTGCCACCAAAGGGCAGGGGTTGGACACTGAAGCTTTCTTT. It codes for CATKGQGLDTEAFF. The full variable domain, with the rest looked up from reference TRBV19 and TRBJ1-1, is DGGITQSPKYLFRKEGQNVTLSCEQNLNHDAMYWYRQDPGQGLRLIYYSQIVNDFQKGDIAEGYSVSREKKESFPLTVTSAQKNPTAFYLCATKGQGLDTEAFFGQGTRLTVV.

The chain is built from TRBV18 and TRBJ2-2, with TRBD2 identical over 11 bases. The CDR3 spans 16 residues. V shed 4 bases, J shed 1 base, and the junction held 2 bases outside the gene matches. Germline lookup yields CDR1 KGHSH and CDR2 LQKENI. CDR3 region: CASSQGLAVNTGELFF. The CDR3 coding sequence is TGTGCCAGCTCACAGGGACTAGCGGTGAACACCGGGGAGCTGTTTTTT.

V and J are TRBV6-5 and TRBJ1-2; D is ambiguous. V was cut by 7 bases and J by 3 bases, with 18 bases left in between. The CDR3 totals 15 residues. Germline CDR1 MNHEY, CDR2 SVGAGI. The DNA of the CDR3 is TGTGCCAGCACCAGAAAGGCAGGAACTTACTATGGCTACACCTTC. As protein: CASTRKAGTYYGYTF.

The CDR3: CASSSLGRSSYNEQFF. Here the CDR3 DNA reads TGCGCCAGCAGCTCCCTAGGAAGGTCCTCCTACAATGAGCAGTTCTTC. The gene calls are TRBV5-1 and TRBJ2-1; D uncertain. Germline V lookup: CDR1 SGHRS, CDR2 YFSETQ. V lost 3 bases and J lost 0, with 13 bases in between. The CDR3 runs to 16 residues.

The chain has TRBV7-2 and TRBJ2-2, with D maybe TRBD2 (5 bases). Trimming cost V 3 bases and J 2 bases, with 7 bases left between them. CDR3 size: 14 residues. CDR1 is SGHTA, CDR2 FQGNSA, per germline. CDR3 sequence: CASSFTSNTGELFF. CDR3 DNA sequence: TGTGCCAGCAGCTTTACTAGTAACACCGGGGAGCTGTTTTTT.

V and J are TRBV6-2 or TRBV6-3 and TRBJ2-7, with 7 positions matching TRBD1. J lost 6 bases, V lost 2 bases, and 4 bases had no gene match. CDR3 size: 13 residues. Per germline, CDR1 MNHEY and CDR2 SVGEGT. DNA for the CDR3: TGTGCCAGCAGTTACCATAACAGGGGCGAGCAGTACTTC. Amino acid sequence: CASSYHNRGEQYF.

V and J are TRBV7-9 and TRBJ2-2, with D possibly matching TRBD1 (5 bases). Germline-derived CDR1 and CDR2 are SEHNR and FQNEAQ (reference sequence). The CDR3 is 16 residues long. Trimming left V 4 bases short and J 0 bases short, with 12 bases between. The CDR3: CASSSVGHSNTGELFF. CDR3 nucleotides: TGTGCCAGCAGCTCCGTCGGACATTCGAACACCGGGGAGCTGTTTTTT.

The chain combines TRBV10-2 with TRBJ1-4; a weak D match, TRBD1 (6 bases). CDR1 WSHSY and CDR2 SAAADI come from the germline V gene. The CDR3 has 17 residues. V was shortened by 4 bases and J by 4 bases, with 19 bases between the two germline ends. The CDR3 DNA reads TGCGCCAGCAGTGTGGGCGGGGGCCGAACCTATAATGAAAAACTGTTTTTT. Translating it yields CASSVGGGRTYNEKLFF.

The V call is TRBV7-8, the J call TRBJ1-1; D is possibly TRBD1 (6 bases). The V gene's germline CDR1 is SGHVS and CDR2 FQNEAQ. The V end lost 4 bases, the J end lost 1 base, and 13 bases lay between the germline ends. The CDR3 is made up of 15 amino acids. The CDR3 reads CASSSYRAANTEAFF. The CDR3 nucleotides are TGTGCCAGCAGCTCCTACAGGGCGGCGAACACTGAAGCTTTCTTT.

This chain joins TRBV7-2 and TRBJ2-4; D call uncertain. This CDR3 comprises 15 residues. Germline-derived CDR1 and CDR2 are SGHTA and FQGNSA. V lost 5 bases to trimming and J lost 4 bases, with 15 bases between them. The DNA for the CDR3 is TGTGCCAGCAGCCCCAACTTAGCCCAGAAAAACATTCAGTACTTC. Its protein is CASSPNLAQKNIQYF.

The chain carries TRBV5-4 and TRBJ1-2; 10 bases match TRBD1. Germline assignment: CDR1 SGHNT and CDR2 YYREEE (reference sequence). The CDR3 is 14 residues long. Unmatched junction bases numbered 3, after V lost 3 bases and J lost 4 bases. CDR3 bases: TGTGCCAGCAGCTCCGGGGACAGGGGCTATGGCTACACCTTC. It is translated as CASSSGDRGYGYTF.

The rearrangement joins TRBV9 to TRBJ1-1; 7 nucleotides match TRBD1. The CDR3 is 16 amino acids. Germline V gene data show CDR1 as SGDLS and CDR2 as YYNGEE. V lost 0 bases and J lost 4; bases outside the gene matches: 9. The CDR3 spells CASSVVGAGGVTEAFF. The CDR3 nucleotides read TGTGCCAGCAGCGTAGTAGGGGCAGGGGGAGTCACTGAAGCTTTCTTT.

As DNA, the CDR3 is TGTGCCAGCAGATTCGGACAGGGGAACTATGGCTACACCTTC. Its protein is CASRFGQGNYGYTF. This chain connects TRBV25-1 to TRBJ1-2, with 9 bases fitting TRBD1. The CDR3 is 14 amino acids. V shed 6 bases and J 2 bases; nucleotides not matched to a gene: 4. CDR1 MGHDK and CDR2 SYGVNS come from the germline V gene.

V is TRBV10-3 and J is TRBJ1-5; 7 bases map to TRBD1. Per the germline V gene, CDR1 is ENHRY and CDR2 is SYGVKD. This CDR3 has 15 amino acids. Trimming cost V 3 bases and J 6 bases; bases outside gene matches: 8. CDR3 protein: CAISDGQARGQPQHF. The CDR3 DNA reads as TGTGCCATCAGTGACGGACAGGCTCGGGGTCAGCCCCAGCATTTT.

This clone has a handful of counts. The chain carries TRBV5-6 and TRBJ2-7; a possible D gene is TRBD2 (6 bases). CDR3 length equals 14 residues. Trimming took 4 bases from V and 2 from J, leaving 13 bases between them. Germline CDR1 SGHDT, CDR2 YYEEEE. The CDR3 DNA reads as TGTGCCAGCAGCGCTCTAGCGAACCCCTACGAGCAGTACTTC. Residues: CASSALANPYEQYF.

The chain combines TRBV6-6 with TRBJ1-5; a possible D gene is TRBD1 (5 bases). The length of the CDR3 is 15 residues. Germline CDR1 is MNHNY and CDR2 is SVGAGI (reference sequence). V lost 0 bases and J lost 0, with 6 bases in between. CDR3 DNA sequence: TGTGCCAGCAGTTACTCACAGGTTAGCAATCAGCCCCAGCATTTT. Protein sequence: CASSYSQVSNQPQHF.

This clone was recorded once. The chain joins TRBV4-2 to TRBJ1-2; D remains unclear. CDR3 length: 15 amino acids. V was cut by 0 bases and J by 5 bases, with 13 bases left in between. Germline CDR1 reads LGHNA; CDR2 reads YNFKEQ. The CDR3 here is CASSQDGSRDYGYTF. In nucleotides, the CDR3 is TGTGCCAGCAGCCAAGACGGTTCAAGGGATTATGGCTACACCTTC.

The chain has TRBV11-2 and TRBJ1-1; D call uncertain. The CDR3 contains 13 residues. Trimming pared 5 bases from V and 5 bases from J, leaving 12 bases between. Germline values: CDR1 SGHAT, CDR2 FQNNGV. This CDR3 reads CASSPIGITEAFF. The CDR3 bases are TGTGCCAGCAGCCCGATCGGGATAACTGAAGCTTTCTTT. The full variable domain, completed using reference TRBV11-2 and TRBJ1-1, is EAGVAQSPRYKIIEKRQSVAFWCNPISGHATLYWYQQILGQGPKLLIQFQNNGVVDDSQLPKDRFSAERLKGVDSTLKIQPAKLEDSAVYLCASSPIGITEAFFGQGTRLTVV.

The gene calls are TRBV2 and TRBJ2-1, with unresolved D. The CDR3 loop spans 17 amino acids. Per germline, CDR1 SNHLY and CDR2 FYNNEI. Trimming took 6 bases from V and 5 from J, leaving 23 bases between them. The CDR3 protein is CASRASWSSRYHNEQFF. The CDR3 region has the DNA TGTGCCAGCAGAGCTTCTTGGAGTAGCAGGTATCACAATGAGCAGTTCTTC.

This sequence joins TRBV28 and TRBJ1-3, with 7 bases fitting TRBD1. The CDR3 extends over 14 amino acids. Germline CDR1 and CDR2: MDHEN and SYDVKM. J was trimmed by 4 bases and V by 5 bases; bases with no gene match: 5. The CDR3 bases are TGTGCCAGCAGTCTCCCGACAGGGGGAAACACCATATATTTT. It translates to CASSLPTGGNTIYF.

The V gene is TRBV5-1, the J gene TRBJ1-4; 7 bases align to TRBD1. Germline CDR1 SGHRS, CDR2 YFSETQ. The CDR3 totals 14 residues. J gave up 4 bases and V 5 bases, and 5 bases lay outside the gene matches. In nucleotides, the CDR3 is TGCGCCAGCAGTACGGGACAGAGTAATGAAAAACTGTTTTTT. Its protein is CASSTGQSNEKLFF.

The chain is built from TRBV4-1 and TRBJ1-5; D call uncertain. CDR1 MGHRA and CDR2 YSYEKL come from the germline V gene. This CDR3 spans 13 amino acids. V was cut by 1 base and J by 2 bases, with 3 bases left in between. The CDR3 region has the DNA TGCGCCAGCAGCCAAGGGGGCAATCAGCCCCAGCATTTT. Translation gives CASSQGGNQPQHF.